This TCR beta chain is from a study of blood T cell repertoires in COVID-19. Trimming at V came to 0 bases and at J to 3 bases, leaving 5 bases not matched to a gene. The CDR3 length is 16 residues. Germline-derived CDR1 and CDR2 are LNHDA and SQIVND (reference sequence). Here immunoSEQ multiplex PCR was the method, and the copy in TCRdb shows in-frame clones only, minus some. The table lists fewer than 95,000 clones, about 93% of them singletons, with under 0.8% in the top ten. The clonotype was recovered from a woman aged 80 or over with acute or convalescent COVID-19. Sequencing used peripheral blood. This chain links TRBV19 with TRBJ1-5, with 7 bases lining up with TRBD1. In DNA, the CDR3 is TGTGCCAGTAGTATAGAAATGACAGGGCCCAATCAGCCCCAGCATTTT. Amino acids: CASSIEMTGPNQPQHF. The full variable domain, with the rest looked up from reference TRBV19 and TRBJ1-5, is DGGITQSPKYLFRKEGQNVTLSCEQNLNHDAMYWYRQDPGQGLRLIYYSQIVNDFQKGDIAEGYSVSREKKESFPLTVTSAQKNPTAFYLCASSIEMTGPNQPQHFGDGTRLSIL.